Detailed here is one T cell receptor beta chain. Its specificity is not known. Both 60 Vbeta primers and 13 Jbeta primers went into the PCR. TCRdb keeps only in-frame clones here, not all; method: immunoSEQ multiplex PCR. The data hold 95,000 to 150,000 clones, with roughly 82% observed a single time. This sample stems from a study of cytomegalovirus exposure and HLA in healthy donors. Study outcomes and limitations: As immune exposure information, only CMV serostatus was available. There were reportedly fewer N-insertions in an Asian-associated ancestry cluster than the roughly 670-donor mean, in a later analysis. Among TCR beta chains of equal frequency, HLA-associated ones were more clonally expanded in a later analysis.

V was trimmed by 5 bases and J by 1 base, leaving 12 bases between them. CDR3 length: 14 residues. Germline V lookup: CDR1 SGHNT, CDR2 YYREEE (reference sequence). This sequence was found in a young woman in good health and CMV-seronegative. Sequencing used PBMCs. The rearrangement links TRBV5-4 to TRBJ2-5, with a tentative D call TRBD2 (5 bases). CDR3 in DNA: TGTGCCAGCAGTTCAATAGCGTTCCAAGAGACCCAGTACTTC. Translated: CASSSIAFQETQYF.